These T cell receptor beta chains were read from a single sample in a study of Ad26.COV2.S vaccination and SARS-CoV-2 variants. Repertoires were generated with immunoSEQ multiplex PCR, while TCRdb's copy carries only in-frame clones and drops some. In the table there are over 350,000 clones, roughly nine tenths of which are singletons. Sequencing was performed on peripheral blood, taken in a trial of Ad26.COV2.S vaccine versus placebo. All receptors come from a person aged 18-65 years who received the Ad26.COV2.S COVID-19 vaccine or a placebo. Both conserved end residues are part of each CDR3. The D gene is left open where the match is weak. Expanded clones get a size class; other rows say once, few or many, or leave the size out.

v_call	clone_size	j_call	d_call	cdr3_aa	cdr3_nt
TRBV18	.	TRBJ1-1	TRBD1	CASSPSPGGNTEAFF	TGTGCCAGCTCACCATCTCCAGGGGGGAACACTGAAGCTTTCTTT
TRBV7-8	.	TRBJ1-2	.	CASSPPRPGHRLNYGYTF	TGTGCCAGCAGCCCCCCCCGGCCAGGGCATCGGCTTAACTATGGCTACACCTTC
TRBV19	.	TRBJ2-7	.	CASSIASSYEQYF	TGTGCCAGTAGTATTGCCAGCTCCTACGAGCAGTACTTC
TRBV6-5	.	TRBJ2-5	.	CASRGTQETQYF	TGTGCCTCCCGGGGAACTCAAGAGACCCAGTACTTC
TRBV5-1	once	TRBJ1-2	.	CASSLAGAGFYGYTF	TGCGCCAGCAGCTTGGCCGGGGCAGGGTTCTATGGCTACACCTTC
TRBV27	.	TRBJ1-1	.	CASSRGGLDTEAFF	TGTGCCAGCAGCCGGGGGGGATTGGACACTGAAGCTTTCTTT
TRBV6-6	.	TRBJ2-2	.	CASSYPYANTGELFF	TGTGCCAGCAGTTACCCCTATGCCAACACCGGGGAGCTGTTTTTT
TRBV2	few	TRBJ1-3	.	CASSEWGVDGNTIYF	TGTGCCAGCAGTGAGTGGGGAGTCGACGGAAACACCATATATTTT
TRBV2	.	TRBJ2-1	TRBD2	CGSGNSIAGVYNEQFF	TGTGGCAGCGGGAACAGCATAGCGGGGGTCTACAATGAGCAGTTCTTC
TRBV7-9	few	TRBJ1-1	TRBD1	CASTRTGEAFF	TGTGCCAGCACCCGGACAGGTGAAGCTTTCTTT
TRBV5-5	.	TRBJ2-7	.	CASSPGPQEGYEQYF	TGTGCCAGCAGCCCTGGACCCCAGGAGGGGTACGAGCAGTACTTC
TRBV5-1	.	TRBJ1-2	.	CASSDILGNDYGYTF	TGCGCCAGCAGCGACATCTTGGGGAACGACTATGGCTACACCTTC
TRBV29-1	.	TRBJ2-2	TRBD2	CSVGRGIPGELFF	TGCAGCGTTGGGCGGGGGATTCCCGGGGAGCTGTTTTTT
TRBV5-1	.	TRBJ2-3	.	CASSLVVRGASDTQYF	TGCGCCAGCAGCTTGGTCGTCAGGGGGGCGTCAGATACGCAGTATTTT
TRBV7-8	.	TRBJ1-6	TRBD1	CASSTTGGRSPLHF	TGTGCCAGCAGCACTACAGGGGGCCGGTCACCCCTCCACTTT
TRBV18	.	TRBJ1-2	TRBD1	CASSPGDRVFLGYTF	TGTGCCAGCTCACCAGGGGACAGGGTCTTCCTTGGCTACACCTTC
TRBV6-5	once	TRBJ1-6	TRBD1	CASGGQKPFNSPLHF	TGTGCCAGCGGGGGACAGAAGCCTTTTAATTCACCCCTCCACTTT
TRBV9	once	TRBJ1-2	.	CASSGGGHGYTF	TGTGCCAGCAGCGGCGGAGGGCATGGCTACACCTTC
TRBV23-1	.	TRBJ1-2	TRBD1	CASSQSGQGGPHGYTF	TGCGCCAGCAGTCAATCGGGCCAAGGGGGCCCCCATGGCTACACCTTC
TRBV4-1	once	TRBJ2-7	.	CASSLDKRGDEQYF	TGCGCCAGCAGCTTGGACAAACGCGGGGACGAGCAGTACTTC
TRBV10-3	once	TRBJ2-2	.	CAISESEGLGTGELFF	TGTGCCATCAGTGAGTCGGAGGGGTTAGGCACCGGGGAGCTGTTTTTT
TRBV7-9	once	TRBJ2-1	.	CASSLGPGLFNEQFF	TGTGCCAGCAGCTTAGGGCCTGGACTTTTCAATGAGCAGTTCTTC
TRBV5-5	.	TRBJ2-3	.	CASRDLSTDTQYF	TGTGCCAGCCGGGACTTAAGCACAGATACGCAGTATTTT
TRBV30	.	TRBJ2-7	TRBD1	CAWSVQGGNSYEQYF	TGTGCCTGGAGTGTACAGGGGGGAAACTCCTACGAGCAGTACTTC
TRBV3-1/TRBV3-2	.	TRBJ1-3	.	CASSPNWDSSGNTIYF	TGTGCCAGCAGCCCCAATTGGGATTCCTCTGGAAACACCATATATTTT
TRBV6-1	.	TRBJ2-7	.	CASSDGNEQYF	TGTGCCAGCAGTGATGGGAACGAGCAGTACTTC
TRBV7-9	.	TRBJ1-4	.	CASSVIRGEQKLFF	TGTGCCAGCAGCGTCATACGGGGGGAACAAAAACTGTTTTTT
TRBV10-1	.	TRBJ2-5	TRBD1	CASSESRGQGMTQYF	TGCGCCAGCAGTGAGTCGCGGGGACAGGGCATGACCCAGTACTTC
TRBV18	.	TRBJ1-6	TRBD1	CASSPDRVSPLHF	TGTGCCAGCTCACCCGACAGGGTTTCACCCCTCCACTTT
TRBV9	once	TRBJ1-2	.	CASSVGRDGYTF	TGTGCCAGCAGCGTAGGTCGGGACGGCTACACCTTC
TRBV27	.	TRBJ1-5	TRBD1	CASSNRGTNQPQHF	TGTGCCAGCAGTAACAGGGGGACCAATCAGCCCCAGCATTTT
TRBV28	.	TRBJ1-1	.	CASSLHQVGDTEAFF	TGTGCCAGCAGTTTACACCAGGTCGGCGACACTGAAGCTTTCTTT
TRBV6-5	once	TRBJ2-2	.	CASSYTGEGPGELFF	TGTGCCAGCAGTTACACTGGCGAGGGCCCCGGGGAGCTGTTTTTT
TRBV18	.	TRBJ1-2	.	CASSPGTQNYGYTF	TGTGCCAGCTCACCAGGGACGCAAAACTATGGCTACACCTTC
TRBV19	.	TRBJ2-5	TRBD2	CASSITGGGETQYF	TGTGCCAGTAGTATTACCGGGGGAGGGGAGACCCAGTACTTC
TRBV9	.	TRBJ1-1	.	CASSVEGTYTNTEAFF	TGTGCCAGCAGCGTAGAGGGAACATATACGAACACTGAAGCTTTCTTT
TRBV2	.	TRBJ1-1	.	CASSGDTNTEAFF	TGTGCCAGCAGTGGGGACACGAACACTGAAGCTTTCTTT
TRBV6-5	.	TRBJ2-5	TRBD2	CASADSGGRQETQYF	TGTGCCAGCGCTGATAGCGGGGGCCGCCAAGAGACCCAGTACTTC
TRBV5-5	.	TRBJ2-5	.	CASSLYRVETQYF	TGTGCCAGCAGCTTGTATAGGGTGGAGACCCAGTACTTC
TRBV7-6	.	TRBJ1-1	.	CASSLAEGSEAFF	TGTGCCAGCAGCTTAGCTGAGGGCTCTGAAGCTTTCTTT
TRBV6-2/TRBV6-3	.	TRBJ2-6	.	CASSYGLGRGHLPSGANVLTF	TGTGCCAGCAGTTACGGACTTGGACGTGGGCACCTCCCCTCTGGGGCCAACGTCCTGACTTTC
TRBV5-1	.	TRBJ2-6	.	CASSLGFGANVLTF	TGCGCCAGCAGCTTGGGGTTCGGGGCCAACGTCCTGACTTTC